This is a list of T cell receptor beta chains from one sample in a study of response to subunit inactivated influenza vaccine. MiXCR, applied by TCRdb to the RT-PCR reads, yields one record per CDR3 protein. The sample gives approximately 500,000 distinct CDR3 sequences, 10% to 15% of which show up once; roughly 13% is in the top ten. The starting material was PBMCs from blood, obtained roughly 6 weeks after vaccination. Source of these receptors: a middle-aged man who received an inactivated influenza vaccine. The CDR3 runs from the conserved cysteine through the conserved F or W. D genes are given only for firm matches. Clone size is stated in some rows and not others, as once, few, many or a class when expanded.

v_call: TRBV20-1
j_call: TRBJ2-7
clone_size: NA
d_call: NA
cdr3_nt: TGCAGTGCTAAACATTACGACCCTGGATTCGGCGGGCAGTACTTC
cdr3_aa: CSAKHYDPGFGGQYF

v_call: TRBV4-1
j_call: TRBJ1-3
clone_size: few
d_call: NA
cdr3_nt: TGCGCCAGCAGCCACCAGGCAAGGAGAAACACCATATATTTT
cdr3_aa: CASSHQARRNTIYF

v_call: TRBV20-1
j_call: TRBJ2-7
clone_size: few
d_call: TRBD1
cdr3_nt: TGCAGTGCTAGCGGGACAGATACCTACGAGCAGTACTTC
cdr3_aa: CSASGTDTYEQYF

v_call: TRBV29-1
j_call: TRBJ2-3
clone_size: few
d_call: NA
cdr3_nt: TGCAGCGTTGATTCTAGGTTAGGGGGACGCACAGATACGCAGTATTTT
cdr3_aa: CSVDSRLGGRTDTQYF

v_call: TRBV5-1
j_call: TRBJ2-5
clone_size: NA
d_call: NA
cdr3_nt: TGCGCCAGCAGCTTTGTAACGACAGTGGCTGGGGAGACCCAGTACTTC
cdr3_aa: CASSFVTTVAGETQYF

v_call: TRBV27
j_call: TRBJ2-1
clone_size: many
d_call: NA
cdr3_nt: TGTGCCAGCAGTTTATCCTCCAGCAATGAGCAGTTCTTC
cdr3_aa: CASSLSSSNEQFF

v_call: TRBV5-6
j_call: TRBJ2-7
clone_size: NA
d_call: NA
cdr3_nt: TGTGCCAGCAGCACCGACTCGACACCCTACGAGCAGTACTTC
cdr3_aa: CASSTDSTPYEQYF

v_call: TRBV12-3/TRBV12-4
j_call: TRBJ2-7
clone_size: NA
d_call: NA
cdr3_nt: TGTGCCAGCAGTCCCCGGGGGACCGAGCAGTACTTC
cdr3_aa: CASSPRGTEQYF

v_call: TRBV25-1
j_call: TRBJ1-4
clone_size: NA
d_call: NA
cdr3_nt: TGTGCCAGCAGTGTGTTTGGGGAAACAACTAATGAAAAACTGTTTTTT
cdr3_aa: CASSVFGETTNEKLFF

v_call: TRBV5-5
j_call: TRBJ2-7
clone_size: few
d_call: NA
cdr3_nt: TGTGCCAGCAGCTTCCCCAGCGGAGCCTACGAGCAGTACTTC
cdr3_aa: CASSFPSGAYEQYF

v_call: TRBV27
j_call: TRBJ2-5
clone_size: NA
d_call: NA
cdr3_nt: TGTGCCAGCAGTTCGCTCGACAGATCCCATCAGACCCAGTACTTC
cdr3_aa: CASSSLDRSHQTQYF

v_call: TRBV6-2/TRBV6-3
j_call: TRBJ2-1
clone_size: few
d_call: NA
cdr3_nt: TGTGCCAGCAGTTACTCGGGTTTGGGGGGTGATGAGCAGTTCTTC
cdr3_aa: CASSYSGLGGDEQFF

v_call: TRBV27
j_call: TRBJ1-4
clone_size: NA
d_call: NA
cdr3_nt: TGTGCCAGCAGTTTCGGCCGGAGCCAAAAACTGTTTTTT
cdr3_aa: CASSFGRSQKLFF

v_call: TRBV10-2
j_call: TRBJ2-3
clone_size: few
d_call: NA
cdr3_nt: TGCGCCAGCAGTGATGTCGAGGCCTTCGGGGATACGCAGTATTTT
cdr3_aa: CASSDVEAFGDTQYF

v_call: TRBV5-1
j_call: TRBJ2-7
clone_size: many
d_call: NA
cdr3_nt: TGCGCCAGCAGCAAAACGCTAGACGAGCAGTACTTC
cdr3_aa: CASSKTLDEQYF

v_call: TRBV20-1
j_call: TRBJ2-7
clone_size: NA
d_call: NA
cdr3_nt: TGCAGTGCTAGACTCCCGGCTAACTACGAGCAGTACTTC
cdr3_aa: CSARLPANYEQYF

v_call: TRBV29-1
j_call: TRBJ2-3
clone_size: few
d_call: TRBD2
cdr3_nt: TGCAGTGCATGGATTCGGGTAGCGGGGGGGAAAGATACGCAGTATTTT
cdr3_aa: CSAWIRVAGGKDTQYF

v_call: TRBV10-1
j_call: TRBJ2-1
clone_size: NA
d_call: NA
cdr3_nt: TGCGCCAGCAGCACTTCGACAGCCGCATGGAATGAGCAGTTCTTC
cdr3_aa: CASSTSTAAWNEQFF

v_call: TRBV18
j_call: TRBJ2-5
clone_size: NA
d_call: NA
cdr3_nt: TGTGCCAGCTCACCACCCCAGTCTGGGCACCAAGAGACCCAGTACTTC
cdr3_aa: CASSPPQSGHQETQYF

v_call: TRBV12-3/TRBV12-4
j_call: TRBJ2-1
clone_size: NA
d_call: TRBD1
cdr3_nt: TGTGCCAGCAGTATGTCCCGGGACAGGAATGAGCAGTTCTTC
cdr3_aa: CASSMSRDRNEQFF

v_call: TRBV5-4
j_call: TRBJ1-2
clone_size: NA
d_call: NA
cdr3_nt: TGTGCCAGCAGCTTGGGGGTCAGGAATCAGGATGGCTACACCTTC
cdr3_aa: CASSLGVRNQDGYTF

v_call: TRBV20-1
j_call: TRBJ2-5
clone_size: few
d_call: NA
cdr3_nt: TGCAGTGCTAGAGAGGGCAGGGATATAAAGGAGACCCAGTACTTC
cdr3_aa: CSAREGRDIKETQYF

v_call: TRBV6-5
j_call: TRBJ2-4
clone_size: NA
d_call: NA
cdr3_nt: TGTGCCAGCAGTTACGACATAAACATTCAGTACTTC
cdr3_aa: CASSYDINIQYF

v_call: TRBV20-1
j_call: TRBJ2-7
clone_size: NA
d_call: NA
cdr3_nt: TGCAGTGCTTTCGGACTCTACGAGCAGTACTTC
cdr3_aa: CSAFGLYEQYF

v_call: TRBV12-3/TRBV12-4
j_call: TRBJ2-1
clone_size: few
d_call: TRBD2
cdr3_nt: TGTGCCAGCAGTCGAAGCGGGAGTGCCTACAATGAGCAGTTCTTC
cdr3_aa: CASSRSGSAYNEQFF

v_call: TRBV5-1
j_call: TRBJ2-3
clone_size: many
d_call: NA
cdr3_nt: TGTGCCAGCAGCTTGTTTGGGACTAGCACAGATACGCAGTATTTT
cdr3_aa: CASSLFGTSTDTQYF

v_call: TRBV12-3/TRBV12-4
j_call: TRBJ1-6
clone_size: many
d_call: NA
cdr3_nt: TGTGCCAGCAGTTTGTACCTGGCAGGACCTAATTCACCCCTCCACTTT
cdr3_aa: CASSLYLAGPNSPLHF

v_call: TRBV7-3
j_call: TRBJ2-6
clone_size: NA
d_call: NA
cdr3_nt: TGTGCCAGCAGCTTAACGGGGGCGGGCTCTGGGGCCAACGTCCTGACTTTC
cdr3_aa: CASSLTGAGSGANVLTF

v_call: TRBV6-5
j_call: TRBJ2-7
clone_size: NA
d_call: TRBD2
cdr3_nt: TGTGCCAGCAGTTCACTGAGGACTAGCGGGAGATACGAGCAGTACTTC
cdr3_aa: CASSSLRTSGRYEQYF

v_call: TRBV11-2
j_call: TRBJ2-5
clone_size: many
d_call: NA
cdr3_nt: TGTGCCAGCAGCTTAGGGACCAGGGTTAGGGAGACCCAGTACTTC
cdr3_aa: CASSLGTRVRETQYF

v_call: TRBV7-2
j_call: TRBJ2-5
clone_size: NA
d_call: NA
cdr3_nt: TGTGCCAGCAGCTTAGGTCTGGGAGGGGGTGAAGAGACCCAGTACTTC
cdr3_aa: CASSLGLGGGEETQYF

v_call: TRBV20-1
j_call: TRBJ2-1
clone_size: NA
d_call: TRBD2
cdr3_nt: TGCAGTGCCAGGGGGACTAGCGGGAGGTTGGATGAGCAGTTCTTC
cdr3_aa: CSARGTSGRLDEQFF

v_call: TRBV29-1
j_call: TRBJ2-5
clone_size: NA
d_call: NA
cdr3_nt: TGCAGCGTTTCCAGGGCCCAAGAGACCCAGTACTTC
cdr3_aa: CSVSRAQETQYF

v_call: TRBV12-3/TRBV12-4
j_call: TRBJ2-5
clone_size: many
d_call: NA
cdr3_nt: TGTGCCAGCAGTTTAGCTGTTGCAGTACAAGAGACCCAGTACTTC
cdr3_aa: CASSLAVAVQETQYF

v_call: TRBV5-1
j_call: TRBJ2-5
clone_size: NA
d_call: TRBD2
cdr3_nt: TGCGCCAGCAGCTTGGCTCCAGCGGGGGTCCAAGAGACCCAGTACTTC
cdr3_aa: CASSLAPAGVQETQYF

v_call: TRBV20-1
j_call: TRBJ2-1
clone_size: few
d_call: NA
cdr3_nt: TGCAGTGCTAGAAAGGGGGGTAGGAATGAGCAGTTCTTC
cdr3_aa: CSARKGGRNEQFF

v_call: TRBV29-1
j_call: TRBJ2-1
clone_size: many
d_call: NA
cdr3_nt: TGCAGCGTTGTATTTCTTACGGGAGTCCACAATGAGCAGTTCTTC
cdr3_aa: CSVVFLTGVHNEQFF

v_call: TRBV12-3/TRBV12-4
j_call: TRBJ2-7
clone_size: NA
d_call: TRBD1
cdr3_nt: TGTGCCAGCAGAGAGACAGGGGCCCTCTACGAGCAGTACTTC
cdr3_aa: CASRETGALYEQYF

v_call: TRBV12-3/TRBV12-4
j_call: TRBJ2-7
clone_size: NA
d_call: TRBD1
cdr3_nt: TGTACCAGCAGTTCTGGGTGGGACAGTCCATCCTACGAGCAGTACTTC
cdr3_aa: CTSSSGWDSPSYEQYF

v_call: TRBV6-5
j_call: TRBJ2-1
clone_size: many
d_call: NA
cdr3_nt: TGTGCCAGCGAACCTGGCGGGTCGGCCTACAATGAGCAGTTCTTC
cdr3_aa: CASEPGGSAYNEQFF

v_call: TRBV18
j_call: TRBJ1-1
clone_size: few
d_call: TRBD1
cdr3_nt: TGTGCCAGCTCACCCCTCGGGACAGGGTCCATGAACACTGAAGCTTTCTTT
cdr3_aa: CASSPLGTGSMNTEAFF

v_call: TRBV7-2
j_call: TRBJ2-7
clone_size: NA
d_call: TRBD1
cdr3_nt: TGTGCCAGCAGCTTAAGATTACGACAGGGTAACGAGCAGTACTTC
cdr3_aa: CASSLRLRQGNEQYF

v_call: TRBV10-3
j_call: TRBJ2-7
clone_size: few
d_call: TRBD2
cdr3_nt: TGTGCCATCAGAGCGGAGAGCGGGAGGGCCGGGGCCTACGAGCAGTACTTC
cdr3_aa: CAIRAESGRAGAYEQYF

v_call: TRBV5-1
j_call: TRBJ1-1
clone_size: NA
d_call: NA
cdr3_nt: TGCGCCAGCAGCTTGGGGTCAGGGAGTATGAACACTGAAGCTTTCTTT
cdr3_aa: CASSLGSGSMNTEAFF

v_call: TRBV25-1
j_call: TRBJ2-3
clone_size: few
d_call: TRBD2
cdr3_nt: TGTGCCAGCAGTGAACCAGGACTAGTGATAGATACGCAGTATTTT
cdr3_aa: CASSEPGLVIDTQYF

v_call: TRBV12-3/TRBV12-4
j_call: TRBJ2-3
clone_size: few
d_call: TRBD2
cdr3_nt: TGTGCCAGCAGTTTAGATCTAGCGGGGGTTACGCAGTATTTT
cdr3_aa: CASSLDLAGVTQYF

v_call: TRBV12-3/TRBV12-4
j_call: TRBJ2-2
clone_size: many
d_call: NA
cdr3_nt: TGTGCCAGCAGTTTATCTGTCACCGGGGAGCTGTTTTTT
cdr3_aa: CASSLSVTGELFF

v_call: TRBV11-2
j_call: TRBJ1-6
clone_size: NA
d_call: TRBD1
cdr3_nt: TGTGCCAGCAGCTTAGATTCCGGGACAGGGGGCGACTCACCCCTCCACTTT
cdr3_aa: CASSLDSGTGGDSPLHF

v_call: TRBV7-8
j_call: TRBJ2-1
clone_size: few
d_call: NA
cdr3_nt: TGTGCCAGCAGCGCCTTACCAGGGTACTACAATGAGCAGTTCTTC
cdr3_aa: CASSALPGYYNEQFF

v_call: TRBV5-1
j_call: TRBJ2-3
clone_size: few
d_call: NA
cdr3_nt: TGCGCCAGCAGCTTGGGGGCTACTCGCACAGATACGCAGTATTTT
cdr3_aa: CASSLGATRTDTQYF

v_call: TRBV5-1
j_call: TRBJ2-3
clone_size: few
d_call: TRBD2
cdr3_nt: TGCGCCAGCAGCTTGAAGGCTAGCGGGAGCGCAGATACGCAGTATTTT
cdr3_aa: CASSLKASGSADTQYF

v_call: TRBV12-3/TRBV12-4
j_call: TRBJ2-5
clone_size: NA
d_call: TRBD1
cdr3_nt: TGTGCCAGCAGTTTATATGGGACAGGACCCCAAGAGACCCAGTACTTC
cdr3_aa: CASSLYGTGPQETQYF

v_call: TRBV4-3
j_call: TRBJ2-7
clone_size: many
d_call: NA
cdr3_nt: TGCGCCAGCAGCCAAGAAGGGCAGGGGAGGTACGAGCAGTACTTC
cdr3_aa: CASSQEGQGRYEQYF

v_call: TRBV7-9
j_call: TRBJ1-4
clone_size: NA
d_call: TRBD1
cdr3_nt: TGTGCCAGCAGCGCGGGACAGGTCAGGGAAAAACTGTTTTTT
cdr3_aa: CASSAGQVREKLFF

v_call: TRBV20-1
j_call: TRBJ2-6
clone_size: NA
d_call: NA
cdr3_nt: TGCAGTGCTAGTGCGCCTGGGGCCAACGTCCTGACTTTC
cdr3_aa: CSASAPGANVLTF